This T cell receptor (beta chain) stems from a study of blood T cell repertoires in COVID-19. Per the study methods: Amplification of reference gene primers was used by the study to estimate nucleated cell counts. Sequencing was performed with immunoSEQ multiplex PCR; in TCRdb, only in-frame clones are kept and a portion is missing. V and J calls and clone size are as listed in that table; D and trimming were resolved from the DNA. This table has some 180,000 clones, roughly four fifths appearing once. Trimming stripped 3 bases from V and 5 bases from J, with 10 bases between. CDR1 is SGHTA and CDR2 is FQGTGA in the germline V gene. The CDR3 contains 13 residues.

The TCR was taken from a woman at least 80 years old with COVID-19, enrolled during active disease. The V call is TRBV7-3, the J call TRBJ1-1, with D perhaps matching TRBD1 (6 bases). The specimen sequenced was peripheral blood. The CDR3 sequence is CASSLQGWTEAFF. The CDR3 nucleotides are TGTGCCAGCAGCTTGCAGGGGTGGACTGAAGCTTTCTTT.